This T cell receptor beta chain was captured in a study of blood T cell repertoires in COVID-19. Study overall: Spain, Italy and the United States supplied samples that represented acute and convalescent COVID-19.

Trimming shortened V by 1 base and J by 0 bases, and 6 bases separated the two germline ends. CDR3 size: 13 residues. Germline CDR1 GTSNPN, CDR2 SVGIG (reference sequence). Some clones are missing from TCRdb's copy, which holds only in-frame ones; the method was immunoSEQ multiplex PCR. The table has around 230,000 clones, more than 80% seen once. The genes are TRBV30 and TRBJ1-1, with D unclear. Sequencing input: PBMCs or T cells enriched from blood (not recorded which). This clonotype was obtained from a woman in her 40s with acute COVID-19. The CDR3 loop is CAWSGRMNTEAFF. Written as DNA, the CDR3 is TGTGCCTGGAGTGGGCGGATGAACACTGAAGCTTTCTTT.